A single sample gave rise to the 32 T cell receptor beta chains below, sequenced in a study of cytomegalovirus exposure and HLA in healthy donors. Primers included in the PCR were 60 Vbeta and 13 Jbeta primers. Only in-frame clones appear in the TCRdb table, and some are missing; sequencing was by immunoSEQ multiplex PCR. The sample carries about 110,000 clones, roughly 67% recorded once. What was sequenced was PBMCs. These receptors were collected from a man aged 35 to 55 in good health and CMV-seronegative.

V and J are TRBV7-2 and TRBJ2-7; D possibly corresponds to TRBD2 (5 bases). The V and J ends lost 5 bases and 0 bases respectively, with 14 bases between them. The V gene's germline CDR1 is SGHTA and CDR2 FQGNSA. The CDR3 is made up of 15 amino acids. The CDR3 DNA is TGTGCCAGCAGCACTACTAGTGGGGTCTCCTACGAGCAGTACTTC. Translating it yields CASSTTSGVSYEQYF.

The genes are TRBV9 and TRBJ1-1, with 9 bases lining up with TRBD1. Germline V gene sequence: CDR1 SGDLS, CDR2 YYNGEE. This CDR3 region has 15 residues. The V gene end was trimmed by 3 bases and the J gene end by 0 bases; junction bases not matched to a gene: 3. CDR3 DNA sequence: TGTGCCAGCAGCGCCGGGACAGGGTTGAACACTGAAGCTTTCTTT. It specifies CASSAGTGLNTEAFF.

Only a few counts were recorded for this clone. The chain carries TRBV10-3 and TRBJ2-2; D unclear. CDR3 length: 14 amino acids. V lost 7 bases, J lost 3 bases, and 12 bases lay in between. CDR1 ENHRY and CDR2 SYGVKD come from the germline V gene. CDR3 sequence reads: CAITRGSDTGELFF. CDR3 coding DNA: TGTGCCATCACCAGAGGATCGGACACCGGGGAGCTGTTTTTT.

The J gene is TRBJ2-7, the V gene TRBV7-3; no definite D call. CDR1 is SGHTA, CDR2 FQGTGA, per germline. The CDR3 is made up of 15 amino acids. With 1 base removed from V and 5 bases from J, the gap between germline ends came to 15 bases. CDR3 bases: TGTGCCAGCAGCTTAATAGGTCCAGGAAAAGACGAGCAGTACTTC. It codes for CASSLIGPGKDEQYF. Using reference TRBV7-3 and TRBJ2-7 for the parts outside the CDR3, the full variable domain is GAGVSQTPSNKVTEKGKYVELRCDPISGHTALYWYRQSLGQGPEFLIYFQGTGAADDSGLPNDRFFAVRPEGSVSTLKIQRTERGDSAVYLCASSLIGPGKDEQYFGPGTRLTVT.

CDR3 residues: CAISESGSGGYEQYF. The CDR3 DNA reads TGTGCCATCAGTGAAAGCGGCTCAGGGGGCTACGAGCAGTACTTC. This rearrangement joins TRBV10-3 to TRBJ2-7, with TRBD1 matching 7 bases. Germline CDR1 and CDR2: ENHRY and SYGVKD. The length of the CDR3 is 15 residues. V lost 3 bases to trimming and J lost 3 bases; unmatched junction nucleotides: 8.

The CDR3 here is CASKDSNQPQHF. In DNA form, the CDR3 reads TGTGCCAGCAAGGACAGTAATCAGCCCCAGCATTTT. The V and J genes are TRBV6-6 and TRBJ1-5; weak D call: TRBD1 (6 bases). CDR1 is MNHNY and CDR2 is SVGAGI in the germline V gene (reference sequence). The CDR3 covers 12 residues. Trimming took 7 bases from V and 4 from J, leaving 8 bases between them.

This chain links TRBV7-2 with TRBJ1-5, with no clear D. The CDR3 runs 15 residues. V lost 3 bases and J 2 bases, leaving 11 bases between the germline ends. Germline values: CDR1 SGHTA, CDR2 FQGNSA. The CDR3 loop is CASSFEGGGNQPQHF. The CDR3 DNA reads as TGTGCCAGCAGCTTTGAGGGAGGCGGCAATCAGCCCCAGCATTTT.

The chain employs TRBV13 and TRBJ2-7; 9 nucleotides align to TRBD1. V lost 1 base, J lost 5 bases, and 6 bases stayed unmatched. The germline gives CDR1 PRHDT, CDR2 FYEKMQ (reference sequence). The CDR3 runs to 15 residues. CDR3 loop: CASSLAPDRGHEQYF. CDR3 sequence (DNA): TGTGCCAGCAGCTTAGCCCCGGACAGGGGCCACGAGCAGTACTTC.

In DNA, the CDR3 is TGTGCCAGCAGTGACGGGGACAGGGAATCGGGCGGTCAGCCCCAGCATTTT. Its translation: CASSDGDRESGGQPQHF. The chain uses TRBV25-1 and TRBJ1-5, with 9 bases identical to TRBD1. CDR1 and CDR2 (germline): MGHDK, SYGVNS. The CDR3 runs to 17 residues. V shed 3 bases and J 6 bases; nucleotides not matched to a gene: 12.

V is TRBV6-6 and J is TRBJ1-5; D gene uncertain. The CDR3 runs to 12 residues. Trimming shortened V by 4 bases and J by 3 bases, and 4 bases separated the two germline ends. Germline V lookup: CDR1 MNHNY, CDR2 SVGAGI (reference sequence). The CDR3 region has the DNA TGTGCCAGCAGTTCCCACAATCAGCCCCAGCATTTT. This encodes CASSSHNQPQHF.

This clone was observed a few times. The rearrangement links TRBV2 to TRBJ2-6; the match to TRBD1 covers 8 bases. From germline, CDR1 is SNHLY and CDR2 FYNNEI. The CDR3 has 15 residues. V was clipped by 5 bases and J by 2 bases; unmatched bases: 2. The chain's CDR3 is CASSMDRAGANVLTF. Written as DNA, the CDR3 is TGTGCCAGCAGTATGGACAGGGCTGGGGCCAACGTCCTGACTTTC.

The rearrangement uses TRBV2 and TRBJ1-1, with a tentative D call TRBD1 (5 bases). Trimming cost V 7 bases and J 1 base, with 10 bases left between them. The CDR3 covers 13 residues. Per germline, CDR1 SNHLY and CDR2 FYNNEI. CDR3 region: CASIGVRNTEAFF. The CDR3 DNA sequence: TGTGCCAGCATAGGGGTTCGGAACACTGAAGCTTTCTTT.

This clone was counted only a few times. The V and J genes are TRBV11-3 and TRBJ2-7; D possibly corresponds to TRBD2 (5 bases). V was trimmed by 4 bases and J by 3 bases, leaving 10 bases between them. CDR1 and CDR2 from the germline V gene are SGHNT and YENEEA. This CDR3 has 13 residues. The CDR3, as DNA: TGTGCCAGCAGCTACCGGGGTAGCTACGAGCAGTACTTC. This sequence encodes CASSYRGSYEQYF.

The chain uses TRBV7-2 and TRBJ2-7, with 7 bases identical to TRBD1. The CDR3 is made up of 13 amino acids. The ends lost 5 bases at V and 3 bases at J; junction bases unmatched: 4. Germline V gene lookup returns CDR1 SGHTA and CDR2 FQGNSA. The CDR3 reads CASSVRDSYEQYF. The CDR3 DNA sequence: TGTGCCAGCAGCGTCCGGGACAGCTACGAGCAGTACTTC.

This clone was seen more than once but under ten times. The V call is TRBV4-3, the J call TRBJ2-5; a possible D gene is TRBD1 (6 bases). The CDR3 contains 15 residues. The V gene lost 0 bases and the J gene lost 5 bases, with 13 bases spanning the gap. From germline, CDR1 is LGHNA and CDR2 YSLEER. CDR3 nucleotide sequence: TGCGCCAGCAGCCAAGATTCCTGGGGGCGGGAGACCCAGTACTTC. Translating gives CASSQDSWGRETQYF.

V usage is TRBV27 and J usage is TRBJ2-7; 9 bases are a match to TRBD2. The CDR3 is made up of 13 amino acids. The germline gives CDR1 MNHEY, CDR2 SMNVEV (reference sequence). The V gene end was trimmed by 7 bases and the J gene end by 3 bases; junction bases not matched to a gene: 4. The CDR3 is CASMSGGIYEQYF. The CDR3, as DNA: TGTGCCAGCATGAGCGGGGGGATCTACGAGCAGTACTTC.

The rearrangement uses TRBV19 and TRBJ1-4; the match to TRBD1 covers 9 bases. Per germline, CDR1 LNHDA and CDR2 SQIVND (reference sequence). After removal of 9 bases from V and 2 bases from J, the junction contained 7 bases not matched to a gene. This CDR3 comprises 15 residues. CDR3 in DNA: TGTGCCAGCCGCCGGGACAGGGAGACTAATGAAAAACTGTTTTTT. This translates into CASRRDRETNEKLFF.

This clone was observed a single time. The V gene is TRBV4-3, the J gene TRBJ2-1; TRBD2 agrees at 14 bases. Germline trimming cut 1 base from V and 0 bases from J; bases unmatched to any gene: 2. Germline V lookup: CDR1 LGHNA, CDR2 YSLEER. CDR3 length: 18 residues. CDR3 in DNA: TGCGCCAGCAGCCAAGGGACTAGCGGGGGGAGCTCCTACAATGAGCAGTTCTTC. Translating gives CASSQGTSGGSSYNEQFF.

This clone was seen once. CDR3 amino acids: CASSSLSRGVYEQYF. CDR3 in DNA: TGTGCCAGCAGCTCCCTTTCCAGGGGAGTTTACGAGCAGTACTTC. The chain recombines TRBV7-9 with TRBJ2-7; D is perhaps TRBD1 (6 bases). This CDR3 is 15 amino acids long. The V and J ends lost 4 bases and 4 bases respectively, with 17 bases between them. The V gene's germline CDR1 is SEHNR and CDR2 FQNEAQ (reference sequence).

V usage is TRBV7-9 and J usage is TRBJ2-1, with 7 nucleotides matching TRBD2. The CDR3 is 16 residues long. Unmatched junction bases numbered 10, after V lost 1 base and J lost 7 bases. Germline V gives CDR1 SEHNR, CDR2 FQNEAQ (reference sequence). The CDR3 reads CASSLVWAGEVNEQFF. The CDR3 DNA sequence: TGTGCCAGCAGCTTAGTTTGGGCGGGGGAGGTTAATGAGCAGTTCTTC.

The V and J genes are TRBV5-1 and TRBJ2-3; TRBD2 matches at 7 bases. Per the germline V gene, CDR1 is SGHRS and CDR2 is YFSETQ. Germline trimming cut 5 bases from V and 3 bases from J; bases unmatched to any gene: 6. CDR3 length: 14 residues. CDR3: CASRSGGATDTQYF. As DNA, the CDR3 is TGCGCCAGCAGGTCGGGAGGAGCTACAGATACGCAGTATTTT.

In DNA, the CDR3 is TGTGCCAGCATAGGTTATGGGACAGGGAACTATGGCTACACCTTC. Protein product: CASIGYGTGNYGYTF. The chain employs TRBV6-1 and TRBJ1-2, with 9 bases fitting TRBD1. This CDR3 contains 15 residues. CDR1 is MNHNS, CDR2 SASEGT, per germline. After removal of 7 bases from V and 2 bases from J, the junction contained 8 bases not matched to a gene.

CDR3 sequence: CASSLALTGGGETQYF. CDR3 in DNA: TGCGCCAGCAGCTTGGCCCTGACAGGGGGCGGCGAGACCCAGTACTTC. The gene calls are TRBV5-1 and TRBJ2-5; the match to TRBD1 covers 10 bases. Germline V lookup: CDR1 SGHRS, CDR2 YFSETQ. This CDR3 is 16 amino acids long. J gave up 5 bases and V 0 bases, and 7 bases lay outside the gene matches.

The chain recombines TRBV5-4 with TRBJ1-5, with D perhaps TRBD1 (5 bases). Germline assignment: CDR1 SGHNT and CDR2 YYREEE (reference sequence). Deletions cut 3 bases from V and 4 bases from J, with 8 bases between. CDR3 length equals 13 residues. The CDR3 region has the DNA TGTGCCAGCAGCTCCGACAGAAATCAGCCCCAGCATTTT. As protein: CASSSDRNQPQHF.

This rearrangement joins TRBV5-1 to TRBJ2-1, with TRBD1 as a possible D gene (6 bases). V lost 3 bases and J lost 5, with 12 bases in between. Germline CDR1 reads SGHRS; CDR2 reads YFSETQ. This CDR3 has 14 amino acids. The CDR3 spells CASSSGTMNNEQFF. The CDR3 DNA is TGCGCCAGCAGCTCCGGGACAATGAACAATGAGCAGTTCTTC.

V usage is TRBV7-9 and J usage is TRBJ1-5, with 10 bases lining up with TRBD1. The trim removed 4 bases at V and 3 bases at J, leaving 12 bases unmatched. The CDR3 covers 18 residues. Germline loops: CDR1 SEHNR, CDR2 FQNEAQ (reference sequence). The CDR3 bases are TGTGCCAGCAGCTCACTTCCGGGACAGGGGCCCGACAATCAGCCCCAGCATTTT. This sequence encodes CASSSLPGQGPDNQPQHF.

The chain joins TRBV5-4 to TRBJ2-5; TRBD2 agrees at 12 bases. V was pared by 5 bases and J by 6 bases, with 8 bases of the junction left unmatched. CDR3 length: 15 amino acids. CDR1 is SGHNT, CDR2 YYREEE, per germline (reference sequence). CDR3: CASSLRTSGVQTQYF. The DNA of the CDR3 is TGTGCCAGCAGTCTGAGGACTAGCGGGGTACAGACCCAGTACTTC.

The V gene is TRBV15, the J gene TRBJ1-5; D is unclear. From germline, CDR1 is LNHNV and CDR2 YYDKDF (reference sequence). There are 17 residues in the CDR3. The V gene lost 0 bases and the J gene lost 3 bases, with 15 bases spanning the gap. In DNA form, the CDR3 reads TGTGCCACCAGCAGAGATCTTAGTAACAGCCCCAATCAGCCCCAGCATTTT. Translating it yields CATSRDLSNSPNQPQHF.

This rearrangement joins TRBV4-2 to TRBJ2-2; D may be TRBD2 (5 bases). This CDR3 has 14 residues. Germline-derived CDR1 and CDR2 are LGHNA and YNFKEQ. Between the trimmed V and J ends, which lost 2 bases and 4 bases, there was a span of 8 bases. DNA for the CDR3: TGTGCCAGCAGCCAATATACTAGCACCGGGGAGCTGTTTTTT. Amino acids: CASSQYTSTGELFF.

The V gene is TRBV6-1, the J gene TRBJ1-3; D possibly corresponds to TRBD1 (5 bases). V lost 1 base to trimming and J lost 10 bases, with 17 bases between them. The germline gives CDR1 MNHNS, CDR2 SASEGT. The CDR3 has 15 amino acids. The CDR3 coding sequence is TGTGCCAGCAGTGAAGACGTTCAGGGTTTCGGGACCATATATTTT. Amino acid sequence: CASSEDVQGFGTIYF.

CDR3 nucleotide sequence: TGTGCCAGTAGTATAGGGTCACACGCAGGAAACACCATATATTTT. This translates into CASSIGSHAGNTIYF. The chain recombines TRBV19 with TRBJ1-3; D gene ambiguous. With 1 base removed from V and 4 bases from J, the gap between germline ends came to 11 bases. Per the germline V gene, CDR1 is LNHDA and CDR2 is SQIVND (reference sequence). This CDR3 has 15 amino acids. Full variable domain (remainder filled in from reference TRBV19 and TRBJ1-3): DGGITQSPKYLFRKEGQNVTLSCEQNLNHDAMYWYRQDPGQGLRLIYYSQIVNDFQKGDIAEGYSVSREKKESFPLTVTSAQKNPTAFYLCASSIGSHAGNTIYFGEGSWLTVV.

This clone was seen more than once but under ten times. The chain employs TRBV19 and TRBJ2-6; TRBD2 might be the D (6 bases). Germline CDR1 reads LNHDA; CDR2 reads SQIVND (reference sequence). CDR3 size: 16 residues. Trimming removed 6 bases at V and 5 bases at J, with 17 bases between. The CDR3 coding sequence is TGTGCCAGTAGCCGGGACTCCAACTGGCGGGCCAACGTCCTGACTTTC. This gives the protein CASSRDSNWRANVLTF.